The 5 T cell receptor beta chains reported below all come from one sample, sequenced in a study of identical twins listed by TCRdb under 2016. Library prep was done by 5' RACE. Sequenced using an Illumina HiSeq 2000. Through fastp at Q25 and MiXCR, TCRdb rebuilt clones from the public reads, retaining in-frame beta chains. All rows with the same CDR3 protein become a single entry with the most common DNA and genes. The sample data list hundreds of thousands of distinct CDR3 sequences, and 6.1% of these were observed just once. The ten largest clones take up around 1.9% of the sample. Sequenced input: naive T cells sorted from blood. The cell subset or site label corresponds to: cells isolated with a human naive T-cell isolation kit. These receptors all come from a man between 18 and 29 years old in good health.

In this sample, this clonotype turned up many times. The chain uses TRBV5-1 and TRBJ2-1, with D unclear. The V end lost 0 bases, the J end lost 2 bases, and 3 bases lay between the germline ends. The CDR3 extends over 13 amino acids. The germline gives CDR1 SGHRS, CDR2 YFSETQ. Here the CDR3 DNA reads TGCGCCAGCAGCTTGGACACCTACAATGAGCAGTTCTTC. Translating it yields CASSLDTYNEQFF.

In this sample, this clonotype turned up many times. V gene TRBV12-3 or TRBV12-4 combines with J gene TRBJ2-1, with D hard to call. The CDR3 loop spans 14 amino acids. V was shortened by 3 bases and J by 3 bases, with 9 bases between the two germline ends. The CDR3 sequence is CASSLQASYNEQFF. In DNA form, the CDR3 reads TGTGCCAGCAGTTTGCAGGCCAGCTACAATGAGCAGTTCTTC.

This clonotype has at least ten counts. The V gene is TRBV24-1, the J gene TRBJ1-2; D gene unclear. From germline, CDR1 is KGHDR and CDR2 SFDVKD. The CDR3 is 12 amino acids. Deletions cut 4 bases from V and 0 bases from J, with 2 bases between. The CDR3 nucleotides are TGTGCCACCAGTGACCCTAACTATGGCTACACCTTC. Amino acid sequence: CATSDPNYGYTF.

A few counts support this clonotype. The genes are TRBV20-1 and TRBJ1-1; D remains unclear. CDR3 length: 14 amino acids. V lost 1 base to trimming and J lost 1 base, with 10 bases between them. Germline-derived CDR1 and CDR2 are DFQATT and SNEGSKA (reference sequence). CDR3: CSARGLSANTEAFF. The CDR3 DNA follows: TGCAGTGCTAGAGGGTTGTCAGCGAACACTGAAGCTTTCTTT.

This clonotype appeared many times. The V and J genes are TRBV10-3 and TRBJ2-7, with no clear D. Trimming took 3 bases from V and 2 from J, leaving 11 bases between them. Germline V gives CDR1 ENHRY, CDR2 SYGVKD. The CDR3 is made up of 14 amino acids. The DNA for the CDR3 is TGTGCCATCAGTGAACCGAGCCAGACCTACGAGCAGTACTTC. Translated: CAISEPSQTYEQYF.